This TCR beta chain was profiled in a study of T cell clusters in autoimmune cytopenias. Approximately 40,000 genome equivalents of blood DNA were amplified for TRB. One tube held mixed TRB-A and TRB-B primer pools for touch-down PCR. Using the multiplex PCR reads, TCRdb records one entry per CDR3 protein without DNA. Here the sample table reports about 11,000 distinct CDR3 sequences. Per the germline V gene, CDR1 is MNHNY and CDR2 is SVGAGI (reference sequence). This CDR3 spans 14 amino acids. This sample was shared with a second study, whose subject was T cell repertoires in aging, cancer and after chemotherapy. According to that study: Repeat sampling of healthy donors over several months to years showed clear clonal overlap. Immunological memory after chemotherapy cannot be judged from the repertoire data.

The TCR originated in a human donor in good health. This chain connects TRBV6-6 to TRBJ1-6; TCRdb's D call, TRBD1, is unchecked because there is no DNA. The sequenced sample was peripheral blood. The chain's CDR3 is CASSQGQGHSPLHF.